This T cell receptor (beta chain) was recorded in a study of T cells in Graves' hyperthyroidism and ophthalmopathy. Study-wide results and caveats: Researchers report that a 13 V-J model separated ophthalmopathy from stable hyperthyroidism.

Template material for amplifying TCR beta CDR3 regions consisted of RNA transcripts. With the HTBI primer set, the TCR CDR3 went through a first round of RT-PCR. TCRdb ran MiXCR on the multiplex PCR reads and lists one entry per CDR3 protein. The repertoire holds about 840,000 distinct CDR3 sequences, with roughly 37% as singletons. The V gene's germline CDR1 is SGDLS and CDR2 YYNGEE. CDR3 length equals 15 residues. The germline V and J ends were trimmed by 7 bases and 1 base, with 17 bases remaining between them. Fresh peripheral blood, approximately 10 ml, was the source of the PBMCs. With regard to this clonotype: Its antigen is unknown.

The TCR comes from a man between 18 and 29 years old with Graves' hyperthyroidism. This rearrangement joins TRBV9 to TRBJ1-1; D gene ambiguous. Material for sequencing was blood. The CDR3 is CASSRGPGGNTEAFF. In DNA, the CDR3 is TGTGCCAGCTCCCGAGGGCCCGGCGGGAACACTGAAGCTTTCTTT.